Each of the 15 T cell receptor beta chains below was sequenced from the same sample in a study of blood T cell repertoires in COVID-19. Some clones are missing from TCRdb's copy, which holds only in-frame ones; the method was immunoSEQ multiplex PCR. The sample lists about 410,000 clones; roughly 91% were seen once. The source material was PBMCs or T cells enriched from blood (not recorded which). The origin of the receptors is a man younger than 35 who had recovered from COVID-19.

This chain joins TRBV15 and TRBJ2-5; weak D call: TRBD2 (7 bases). The germline V and J ends were trimmed by 6 bases and 4 bases, with 9 bases remaining between them. CDR3 size: 12 residues. CDR1 and CDR2 (germline): LNHNV, YYDKDF (reference sequence). CDR3 amino acids: CATRGGGETQYF. CDR3 DNA sequence: TGTGCCACCAGGGGAGGGGGAGAGACCCAGTACTTC.

The chain carries TRBV18 and TRBJ2-7; D not resolved. The germline CDR1 and CDR2 sequences are KGHSH and LQKENI. This CDR3 is 12 amino acids long. V gave up 3 bases and J gave up 1 base, with 4 bases separating them. CDR3: CASSPYSYEQYF. DNA of the CDR3: TGTGCCAGCTCACCCTATTCCTACGAGCAGTACTTC.

This clone appeared a few times. V is TRBV4-2 and J is TRBJ1-4; TRBD1 is a possible D gene (5 bases). V lost 0 bases and J lost 7, with 15 bases in between. Looked up from germline, CDR1 is LGHNA and CDR2 is YNFKEQ. The CDR3 is 16 amino acids. The CDR3 is CASSQEKRGGGEKLFF. The DNA of the CDR3 is TGTGCCAGCAGCCAAGAAAAGAGGGGAGGCGGTGAAAAACTGTTTTTT.

This clone came up a few times. V usage is TRBV7-9 and J usage is TRBJ2-7; D is unclear. Per the germline V gene, CDR1 is SEHNR and CDR2 is FQNEAQ (reference sequence). Trimming took 3 bases from V and 6 from J, leaving 9 bases between them. This CDR3 is 12 amino acids long. As DNA, the CDR3 is TGTGCCAGCAGCTTTGTAGCCGGCGAGCAGTACTTC. Translation: CASSFVAGEQYF.

The CDR3 nucleotides are TGTGCCAGCAGCGTAGGCGAGGGGGTAGGCACCGGGGAGCTGTTTTTT. Translation gives CASSVGEGVGTGELFF. This sequence joins TRBV9 and TRBJ2-2; tentative D call: TRBD1 (6 bases). Germline V gene lookup returns CDR1 SGDLS and CDR2 YYNGEE. This CDR3 contains 16 residues. Trimming took off 0 bases at V and 4 bases at J, with 13 bases between the two ends.

The V gene is TRBV5-1, the J gene TRBJ2-1; 8 bases are shared with TRBD1. CDR1 is SGHRS and CDR2 is YFSETQ in the germline V gene. CDR3 length: 15 amino acids. Trimming at V came to 4 bases and at J to 5 bases, leaving 8 bases not matched to a gene. CDR3 bases: TGCGCCAGCAGCCCTAACAGGGGGGAAGACAATGAGCAGTTCTTC. Translated: CASSPNRGEDNEQFF.

Details on this clone: The junction and the germline gene differ at one end; a read error may be behind it. The rearrangement uses TRBV28 and TRBJ2-7; 9 positions match TRBD2. Per germline, CDR1 MDHEN and CDR2 SYDVKM. CDR3 length: 13 amino acids. The CDR3 sequence: CASSPRGGGRPLF. The CDR3 region has the DNA TGTGCCAGCAGTCCGCGGGGGGGCGGGAGGCCTCTCTTC.

This sequence joins TRBV2 and TRBJ1-1; D not certain. In germline, CDR1 is SNHLY, CDR2 FYNNEI. Trimming left V 3 bases short and J 7 bases short, with 12 bases between. The CDR3 consists of 13 residues. As DNA, the CDR3 is TGTGCCAGCAGTGATAATTACTTTGGTGAAGCTTTCTTT. Translating gives CASSDNYFGEAFF.

Details on this clone: Other nucleotide sequences from this sample produce the same CDR3. V and J are TRBV5-1 and TRBJ2-5; weak D call: TRBD2 (5 bases). CDR1 SGHRS and CDR2 YFSETQ come from the germline V gene. The CDR3 is 14 residues long. Trimming removed 0 bases from V and 1 base from J, with 7 bases in between. CDR3 loop: CASSLGSGQETQYF. The CDR3 region has the DNA TGCGCCAGCAGCTTGGGGAGCGGCCAAGAGACCCAGTACTTC.

This clone was detected once. V and J are TRBV7-8 and TRBJ2-1, with D maybe TRBD1 (6 bases). V lost 5 bases and J lost 7, with 15 bases in between. The CDR3 spans 14 residues. Germline loops: CDR1 SGHVS, CDR2 FQNEAQ. CDR3 loop: CASSPGHASNEQFF. For the CDR3, the DNA is TGTGCCAGCAGCCCGGGACACGCTTCGAATGAGCAGTTCTTC.

The chain couples TRBV2 to TRBJ1-2, with 7 bases that match TRBD1. The CDR3 sequence is 16 residues long. V gave up 3 bases and J gave up 2 bases; unmatched junction bases: 9. The germline V gene has CDR1 SNHLY and CDR2 FYNNEI. CDR3 DNA sequence: TGTGCCAGCAGTGAGCGCGGCACAGGGGCGAACTATGGCTACACCTTC. This encodes CASSERGTGANYGYTF.

This chain joins TRBV3-1 (or the pseudogene TRBV3-2) and TRBJ2-7; D may be TRBD1 (5 bases). The CDR3 is 14 residues long. V gave up 3 bases and J gave up 5 bases, with 14 bases separating them. In germline, CDR1 is LGHDT, CDR2 YNNKEL (reference sequence). CDR3 coding DNA: TGTGCCAGCAGCCATAAGGCAGGGAAAAACGAGCAGTACTTC. It specifies CASSHKAGKNEQYF.

This chain joins TRBV27 and TRBJ1-2; no firm D call. Germline-derived CDR1 and CDR2 are MNHEY and SMNVEV (reference sequence). The length of the CDR3 is 14 residues. V was trimmed by 8 bases and J by 4 bases, leaving 17 bases between them. The CDR3, as DNA: TGTGCCAGCCGATTCGGTCGGGGAGGCTATGGCTACACCTTC. Translating gives CASRFGRGGYGYTF.

The V call is TRBV2, the J call TRBJ2-2; D is perhaps TRBD1 (5 bases). Germline CDR1 SNHLY, CDR2 FYNNEI. V dropped 3 bases and J dropped 4 bases, with 9 bases sitting between them. The CDR3 is 14 residues long. CDR3 bases: TGTGCCAGCAGTGACAGGGTGGCCACCGGGGAGCTGTTTTTT. Translation gives CASSDRVATGELFF.

Only one count was recorded for this clone. The genes are TRBV5-4 and TRBJ1-1, with 8 bases identical to TRBD1. The CDR3 runs 15 residues. The ends lost 4 bases at V and 1 base at J; junction bases unmatched: 6. Germline CDR1 reads SGHNT; CDR2 reads YYREEE (reference sequence). The CDR3 is CASSGPGQENTEAFF. The CDR3 nucleotides read TGTGCCAGCAGCGGACCGGGACAGGAGAACACTGAAGCTTTCTTT. Complete variable domain (other parts from reference TRBV5-4 and TRBJ1-1): ETGVTQSPTHLIKTRGQQVTLRCSSQSGHNTVSWYQQALGQGPQFIFQYYREEENGRGNFPPRFSGLQFPNYSSELNVNALELDDSALYLCASSGPGQENTEAFFGQGTRLTVV.